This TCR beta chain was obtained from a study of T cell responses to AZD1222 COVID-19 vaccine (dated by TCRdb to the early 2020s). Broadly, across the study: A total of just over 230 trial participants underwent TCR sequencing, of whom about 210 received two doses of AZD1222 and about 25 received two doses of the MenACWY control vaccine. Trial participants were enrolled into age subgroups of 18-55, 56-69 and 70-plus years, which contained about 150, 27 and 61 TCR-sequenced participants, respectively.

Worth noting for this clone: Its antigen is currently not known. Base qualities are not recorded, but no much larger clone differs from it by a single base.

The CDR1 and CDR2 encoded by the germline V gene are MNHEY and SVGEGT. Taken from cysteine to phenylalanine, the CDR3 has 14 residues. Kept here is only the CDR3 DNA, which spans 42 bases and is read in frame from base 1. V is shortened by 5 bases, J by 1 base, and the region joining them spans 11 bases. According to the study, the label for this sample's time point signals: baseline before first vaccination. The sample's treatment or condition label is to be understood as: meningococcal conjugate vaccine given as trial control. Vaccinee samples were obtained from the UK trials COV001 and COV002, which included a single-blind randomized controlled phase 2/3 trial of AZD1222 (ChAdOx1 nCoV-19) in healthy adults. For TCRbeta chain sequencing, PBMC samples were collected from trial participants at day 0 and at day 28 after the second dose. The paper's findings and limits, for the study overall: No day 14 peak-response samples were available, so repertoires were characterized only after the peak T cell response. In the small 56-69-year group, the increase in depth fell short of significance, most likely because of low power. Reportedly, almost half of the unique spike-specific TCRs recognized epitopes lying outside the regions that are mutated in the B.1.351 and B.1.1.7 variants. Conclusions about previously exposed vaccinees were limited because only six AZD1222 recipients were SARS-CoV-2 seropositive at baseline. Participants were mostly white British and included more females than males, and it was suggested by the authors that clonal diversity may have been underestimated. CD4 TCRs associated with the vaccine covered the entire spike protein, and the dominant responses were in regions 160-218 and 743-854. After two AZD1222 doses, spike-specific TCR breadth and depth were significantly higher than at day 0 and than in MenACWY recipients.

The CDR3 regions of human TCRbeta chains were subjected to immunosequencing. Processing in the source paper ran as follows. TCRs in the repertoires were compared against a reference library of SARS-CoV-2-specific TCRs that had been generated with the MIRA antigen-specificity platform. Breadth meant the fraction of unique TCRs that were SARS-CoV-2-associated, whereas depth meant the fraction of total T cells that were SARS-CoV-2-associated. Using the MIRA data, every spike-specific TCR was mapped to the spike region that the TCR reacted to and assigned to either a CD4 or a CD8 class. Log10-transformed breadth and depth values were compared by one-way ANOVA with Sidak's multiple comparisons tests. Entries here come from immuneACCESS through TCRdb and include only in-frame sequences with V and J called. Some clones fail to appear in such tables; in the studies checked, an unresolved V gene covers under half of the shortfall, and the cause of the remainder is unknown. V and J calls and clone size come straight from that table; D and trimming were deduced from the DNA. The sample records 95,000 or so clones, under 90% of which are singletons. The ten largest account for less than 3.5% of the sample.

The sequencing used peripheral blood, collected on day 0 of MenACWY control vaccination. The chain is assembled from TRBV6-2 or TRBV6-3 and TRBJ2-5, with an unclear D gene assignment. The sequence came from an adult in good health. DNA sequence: TGTGCCAGCAGTCCAACTCGGATCCAAGAGACCCAGTACTTC. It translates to CASSPTRIQETQYF.